This T cell receptor (beta chain) was captured in a study of cytomegalovirus exposure and HLA in healthy donors. Study at large: Earlier sequencing of around 190 million T cells yielded roughly 100 million unique TCR beta sequences. Study findings and constraints: Cytomegalovirus association was assigned to about 180 TCR beta chains. A few V segments could not be told apart, such as TRBV6-2 and TRBV6-3, and were left out. In an earlier analysis, in some 500 donors, most V segments appeared productive either ~90% or ~30% of the time.

Turning to this clone: What it recognizes is unknown.

V dropped 7 bases and J dropped 3; count of bases not matched to a gene: 8. Germline V gene data show CDR1 as MDHEN and CDR2 as SYDVKM. The length of the CDR3 is 15 residues. Amplification used 60 Vbeta primers and 13 Jbeta primers. Assay: immunoSEQ multiplex PCR; the TCRdb copy retains only in-frame clones and omits some. This table lists about 200,000 clones. The gene calls are TRBV28 and TRBJ2-7; TRBD2 aligns across 11 bases. Sequencing was performed on PBMCs. The TCR originated in a woman under 40 in good health and CMV-seropositive. The CDR3 here is CASTTGLAGGYEQYF. Here the CDR3 DNA reads TGTGCCAGCACCACCGGGCTAGCGGGAGGCTACGAGCAGTACTTC. Filled out from reference TRBV28 and TRBJ2-7, the complete variable domain reads DVKVTQSSRYLVKRTGEKVFLECVQDMDHENMFWYRQDPGLGLRLIYFSYDVKMKEKGDIPEGYSVSREKKERFSLILESASTNQTSMYLCASTTGLAGGYEQYFGPGTRLTVT.